This TCR beta chain was profiled in a study of blood T cell repertoires in COVID-19. Whole-study context: Sources were T cells, B-cell-depleted T cells, or PBMCs; the material itself was cDNA or gDNA.

In the original analysis: How many nucleated cells were present was estimated from reference gene primer amplification. Some clones are missing from TCRdb's copy, which holds only in-frame ones; the method was immunoSEQ multiplex PCR. That table gives V, J and clone size, and the DNA gave D and trimming. The sample records approximately 220,000 clones, roughly 88% being singletons. The CDR3 consists of 13 residues. V was cut by 3 bases and J by 0 bases, with 5 bases left in between. From germline, CDR1 is KGHSH and CDR2 LQKENI. Sequencing used PBMCs or T cells enriched from blood (not recorded which). The chain employs TRBV18 and TRBJ1-1; D is ambiguous. This sequence was found in a woman between 40 and 50 years old with acute COVID-19. CDR3 sequence reads: CASSPDLNTEAFF. CDR3 sequence (DNA): TGTGCCAGCTCACCGGACTTGAACACTGAAGCTTTCTTT.